What follows is one TCR beta chain and its context. Other nucleotide sequences in the sample specify the same CDR3. This record comes from a study of shared T cell receptors in the human thymus. The protocol was immunoSEQ multiplex PCR, while the TCRdb copy is restricted to in-frame clones and leaves out a portion. The sample yields 450,000 to 650,000 clones, about 80% seen once. The V gene lost 6 bases and the J gene lost 7 bases, with 12 bases spanning the gap. CDR3 size: 13 residues. CDR1 is LNHDA, CDR2 SQIVND, per germline (reference sequence). These data also formed part of another study, on human thymus T cells. That study reports: All donors were healthy Finnish infants who were undergoing corrective surgery to treat congenital heart defects. Resections were taken during corrective heart surgery, and the thymus tissue came from these. Thymic and blood repertoires appeared to display a bias in their usage of V and J genes. Unrelated individuals had highly overlapping thymic repertoires, as reported in related research.

Sequences were obtained from thymocytes. The sequence came from a boy in the first two years of life with a congenital heart defect. The V call is TRBV19, the J call TRBJ1-4, with a possible D match to TRBD1 (5 bases). The CDR3 loop is CASSPGGGEKLFF. Written as DNA, the CDR3 is TGTGCCAGTAGCCCTGGGGGGGGTGAAAAACTGTTTTTT.